This T cell receptor (beta chain) was retrieved from a study of blood T cell repertoires in COVID-19. This study enrolled people aged about 18 to 95 from about two dozen US geographic areas. Germline assignment: CDR1 PRHDT and CDR2 FYEKMQ (reference sequence). Trimming took 5 bases from V and 5 from J, leaving 10 bases between them. The CDR3 covers 12 residues. Source study methods: Reference gene primer amplification in the assay estimated nucleated cell counts. Using immunoSEQ multiplex PCR, the repertoire was profiled, and TCRdb retains in-frame clones only, with some absent. D and trimming come from the DNA, and the V and J calls and clone size come from that table. Here the sample spans about 410,000 clones, about 90% being singletons.

The sequenced material came from PBMCs or T cells enriched from blood (not recorded which). The source is a woman in her 30s who had recovered from COVID-19. The rearrangement uses TRBV13 and TRBJ2-7; D may be TRBD1 (5 bases). CDR3 nucleotide sequence: TGTGCCAGCAGCCCAGACAGTCACGAGCAGTACTTC. Translated, it gives CASSPDSHEQYF.